What follows are 25 T cell receptor beta chains derived from one specimen sequenced in a study of shared clonotypes between healthy human individuals. Here immunoSEQ multiplex PCR was the method, and the copy in TCRdb shows in-frame clones only, minus some. Of about 2.3 million clones in the sample, over 90% are singletons; the top ten hold about 0.41%. The specimen sequenced was naive CD4+ T cells from PBMCs. Subset given: CD45RA+ positively selected. The receptors here all came from a man aged 18 to 29 in good health. Some clones in this sample may be carry-over from other donors' samples.

Of note for this clone: At the DNA level, this CDR3 is encoded by other sequences in the same sample as well. CDR3 DNA sequence: TGTGCCAGCACCCTGAACACCGGGGAGCTGTTTTTT. Protein: CASTLNTGELFF. The chain is built from TRBV28 and TRBJ2-2; D is undetermined. The CDR3 loop spans 12 amino acids. From germline, CDR1 is MDHEN and CDR2 SYDVKM. The V gene lost 7 bases and the J gene lost 1 base, with 4 bases spanning the gap. Together with reference TRBV28 and TRBJ2-2, the CDR3 gives the full variable domain: DVKVTQSSRYLVKRTGEKVFLECVQDMDHENMFWYRQDPGLGLRLIYFSYDVKMKEKGDIPEGYSVSREKKERFSLILESASTNQTSMYLCASTLNTGELFFGEGSRLTVL.

This clone was counted a few times. J is TRBJ1-5 and V is TRBV28, with TRBD1 as a possible D gene (5 bases). The CDR3 length is 15 residues. With 4 bases removed from V and 1 base from J, the gap between germline ends came to 11 bases. Germline assignment: CDR1 MDHEN and CDR2 SYDVKM. The CDR3 loop is CASSSGTQSNQPQHF. In DNA form, the CDR3 reads TGTGCCAGCAGTTCCGGGACCCAAAGCAATCAGCCCCAGCATTTT. Combining the CDR3 with reference TRBV28 and TRBJ1-5 gives the whole variable domain DVKVTQSSRYLVKRTGEKVFLECVQDMDHENMFWYRQDPGLGLRLIYFSYDVKMKEKGDIPEGYSVSREKKERFSLILESASTNQTSMYLCASSSGTQSNQPQHFGDGTRLSIL.

This sequence joins TRBV29-1 and TRBJ2-1; 8 nucleotides align to TRBD2. The CDR3 has 14 residues. With V trimmed by 3 bases and J by 9 bases, 10 bases remained unmatched. Per the germline V gene, CDR1 is SQVTM and CDR2 is ANQGSEA. In DNA form, the CDR3 reads TGCAGCGTTGAGAGTGGCGGGAGGACGGGTGAGCAGTTCTTC. Translation: CSVESGGRTGEQFF.

In DNA form, the CDR3 reads TGCGCCAGCAGCCAAGTCAGGAACACCGGGGAGCTGTTTTTT. It translates to CASSQVRNTGELFF. The rearrangement uses TRBV4-3 and TRBJ2-2; D not resolved. Trimming pared 1 base from V and 1 base from J, leaving 4 bases between. The germline CDR1 and CDR2 sequences are LGHNA and YSLEER. This CDR3 comprises 14 residues.

The chain recombines TRBV30 with TRBJ2-1, with unresolved D. The CDR3 runs to 10 residues. CDR1 and CDR2 (germline): GTSNPN, SVGIG (reference sequence). Trimming cost V 7 bases and J 7 bases, with 8 bases left between them. CDR3: CALGGNEQFF. DNA for the CDR3: TGTGCCTTGGGTGGGAATGAGCAGTTCTTC.

The chain employs TRBV6-5 and TRBJ2-7; TRBD1 aligns across 10 bases. This CDR3 is 14 amino acids long. CDR1 and CDR2 (germline): MNHEY, SVGAGI. Trimming cost V 7 bases and J 2 bases; bases outside gene matches: 5. The CDR3 sequence: CASNDRGPTYEQYF. The CDR3 coding sequence is TGTGCCAGCAATGACAGGGGGCCAACCTACGAGCAGTACTTC.

The chain combines TRBV27 with TRBJ2-2; 11 nucleotides match TRBD1. Germline values: CDR1 MNHEY, CDR2 SMNVEV (reference sequence). The CDR3 consists of 17 residues. With V trimmed by 3 bases and J by 7 bases, 10 bases remained unmatched. The CDR3 is CASSFLGQGANDGELFF. The DNA for the CDR3 is TGTGCCAGCAGTTTCCTCGGACAGGGGGCGAATGACGGGGAGCTGTTTTTT.

The chain carries TRBV9 and TRBJ1-2, with D unclear. Trimming took off 4 bases at V and 8 bases at J, with 18 bases between the two ends. Germline V gives CDR1 SGDLS, CDR2 YYNGEE. CDR3 length: 14 residues. The DNA for the CDR3 is TGTGCCAGCAGCACTTTATCCGGCAGCGACGGCTACACCTTC. Translating gives CASSTLSGSDGYTF.

The chain links TRBV13 to TRBJ2-7, with TRBD2 identical over 7 bases. J was trimmed by 6 bases and V by 2 bases; bases with no gene match: 4. The CDR3 is made up of 13 amino acids. Germline V gene data show CDR1 as PRHDT and CDR2 as FYEKMQ (reference sequence). The CDR3 bases are TGTGCCAGCAGCTTAAGGATAGCGGGCGAGCAGTACTTC. Translating it yields CASSLRIAGEQYF.

This chain uses TRBV7-2 with TRBJ1-2; D perhaps matches TRBD1 (5 bases). Trimming left V 1 base short and J 3 bases short, with 9 bases between. Germline loops: CDR1 SGHTA, CDR2 FQGNSA. This CDR3 contains 14 residues. The CDR3 DNA is TGTGCCAGCAGCTTAGGGGTGGGGGACTATGGCTACACCTTC. Its protein product is CASSLGVGDYGYTF.

The rearrangement joins TRBV5-1 to TRBJ1-3; 11 bases are a match to TRBD1. This CDR3 is built from 20 residues. The J segment lost 3 bases and the V segment lost 0 bases, leaving 14 bases of the junction unmatched. Germline lookup yields CDR1 SGHRS and CDR2 YFSETQ. The CDR3 DNA reads TGCGCCAGCAGCTTGGCCGGAGGACAGGGGGCTTATACGGATGGAAACACCATATATTTT. Its translation: CASSLAGGQGAYTDGNTIYF.

This rearrangement joins TRBV6-5 to TRBJ2-7; D tentatively fits TRBD1 or TRBD2 (5 bases each). CDR3 length: 13 amino acids. Trimming pared 1 base from V and 6 bases from J, leaving 10 bases between. In germline, CDR1 is MNHEY, CDR2 SVGAGI. This CDR3 is CASSYYRGGEQYF. Here the CDR3 DNA reads TGTGCCAGCAGTTACTATCGTGGGGGCGAGCAGTACTTC.

This clone was counted a single time. The chain joins TRBV30 to TRBJ2-5, with D perhaps TRBD1 (6 bases). Trimming took off 4 bases at V and 3 bases at J, with 9 bases between the two ends. There are 12 residues in the CDR3. Germline V gene sequence: CDR1 GTSNPN, CDR2 SVGIG (reference sequence). For the CDR3, the DNA is TGTGCCTGGACAAGGGGGAAAGAGACCCAGTACTTC. The encoded protein is CAWTRGKETQYF.

This clone was picked up a small number of times. The chain has TRBV20-1 and TRBJ2-3, with no clear D. The germline V gene encodes CDR1 DFQATT and CDR2 SNEGSKA (reference sequence). This CDR3 is built from 10 residues. Trimming took 5 bases from V and 6 from J, leaving 6 bases between them. CDR3 amino acids: CSAWADTQYF. The DNA of the CDR3 is TGCAGTGCTTGGGCGGATACGCAGTATTTT.

This rearrangement joins TRBV30 to TRBJ2-2; D is unclear. This CDR3 has 14 residues. The V gene's germline CDR1 is GTSNPN and CDR2 SVGIG (reference sequence). The ends were cut back, 4 bases at V and 0 bases at J, with 9 bases in the middle. The CDR3 reads CAWKRRANTGELFF. The CDR3 DNA reads as TGTGCCTGGAAGCGTCGGGCGAACACCGGGGAGCTGTTTTTT.

The chain is built from TRBV25-1 and TRBJ2-7; D remains ambiguous. The V gene lost 7 bases and the J gene lost 4 bases, with 11 bases spanning the gap. CDR1 is MGHDK and CDR2 is SYGVNS in the germline V gene. CDR3 size: 12 residues. In DNA, the CDR3 is TGTGCCAGCACCGCGGCGGATTACGAGCAGTACTTC. Amino acids: CASTAADYEQYF.

A remark on this clone: The same CDR3 is also encoded by other DNA sequences in this sample. The chain employs TRBV7-3 and TRBJ2-1, with TRBD2 matching 8 bases. CDR3 length equals 13 residues. V was pared by 5 bases and J by 8 bases, with 5 bases of the junction left unmatched. Germline V gives CDR1 SGHTA, CDR2 FQGTGA. The CDR3 nucleotides read TGTGCCAGCAGCCCGAGCGGGAGCCATGAGCAGTTCTTC. This encodes CASSPSGSHEQFF.

On this clone itself: This sample also contains other DNA sequences that code for the same CDR3. V is TRBV6-5 and J is TRBJ1-1; TRBD1 might be the D (5 bases). Trimming took off 2 bases at V and 2 bases at J, with 9 bases between the two ends. This CDR3 has 14 amino acids. In germline, CDR1 is MNHEY, CDR2 SVGAGI. CDR3 in DNA: TGTGCCAGCAGTTACGGGACGGTCAACACTGAAGCTTTCTTT. Translating gives CASSYGTVNTEAFF.

The V call is TRBV4-1, the J call TRBJ1-5; TRBD1 might be the D (6 bases). V was pared by 4 bases and J by 9 bases, with 19 bases between. The CDR3 consists of 15 residues. Germline values: CDR1 MGHRA, CDR2 YSYEKL. CDR3 DNA: TGCGCCAGCAGCCTTGGCGGGGGGCTGGATTTGCCCCAGCATTTT. Amino acid sequence: CASSLGGGLDLPQHF.

The chain joins TRBV16 to TRBJ2-3; D unclear. The germline V gene encodes CDR1 KGHSY and CDR2 FQNENV. Trimming pared 1 base from V and 3 bases from J, leaving 17 bases between. This CDR3 has 17 residues. The CDR3 sequence: CASSQWIAQAGTDTQYF. CDR3 DNA sequence: TGTGCCAGCAGCCAATGGATTGCCCAGGCCGGGACAGATACGCAGTATTTT.

The V call is TRBV5-4, the J call TRBJ1-5, with 7 nucleotides matching TRBD1. The CDR3 extends over 13 amino acids. Per germline, CDR1 SGHNT and CDR2 YYREEE (reference sequence). V shed 9 bases, J shed 0 bases, and the junction held 3 bases outside the gene matches. CDR3 region: CAIGTDSNQPQHF. As DNA, the CDR3 is TGTGCCATCGGGACAGATAGCAATCAGCCCCAGCATTTT.

The V gene is TRBV6-4, the J gene TRBJ1-2; the match to TRBD1 covers 8 bases. Germline loops: CDR1 MRHNA, CDR2 SNTAGT. The CDR3 is 19 amino acids. Trimming took 3 bases from V and 6 from J; bases not matched to a gene: 21. CDR3 residues: CASSERERTGIGGRHGYTF. In DNA, the CDR3 is TGTGCCAGCAGTGAAAGGGAGAGGACAGGGATCGGGGGCCGTCATGGCTACACCTTC.

V is TRBV18 and J is TRBJ2-5; 9 bases map to TRBD2. Trimming cost V 3 bases and J 13 bases; bases outside gene matches: 12. The CDR3 has 14 residues. CDR1 KGHSH and CDR2 LQKENI come from the germline V gene. The CDR3 DNA is TGTGCCAGCTCACCGGTAGCGGGAGTAATATCCGGGTACTTC. Amino acid sequence: CASSPVAGVISGYF.

This chain uses TRBV5-4 with TRBJ2-1; no definite D call. V was pared by 4 bases and J by 7 bases, with 15 bases between. The CDR3 totals 14 residues. The germline V gene has CDR1 SGHNT and CDR2 YYREEE (reference sequence). Written as DNA, the CDR3 is TGTGCCAGCAGCCGACGGGTGGGCCTGAATGAGCAGTTCTTC. It translates to CASSRRVGLNEQFF.

In DNA form, the CDR3 reads TGCGCCAGCAGCTGGGAGGGACACTTGAACACTGAAGCTTTCTTT. It encodes CASSWEGHLNTEAFF. The V and J genes are TRBV5-1 and TRBJ1-1; the D gene is possibly TRBD1 (6 bases). This CDR3 spans 15 amino acids. Trimming cost V 3 bases and J 0 bases, with 12 bases left between them. Germline V gives CDR1 SGHRS, CDR2 YFSETQ.